This TCR beta chain was identified during a study of tumor and adjacent non-tumor tissue in lung cancer. Points from the study as a whole: Significantly higher TCR diversity was found in tumor than normal lung.

RNA was extracted from bulk tissue without any cell sorting. Distant lung tissue was collected more than 3 cm away from the tumor edge. The library came from three nested PCR rounds adapted from ARM-PCR protocols. TCRdb called the multiplex PCR reads again in MiXCR, with one record for every CDR3 protein. The data show 40,000 or so distinct CDR3 sequences, roughly 60% seen once. With respect to this clonotype: Its antigen is not known. The junction does not match germline at one end; this may be a read error.

The CDR3 length is 18 residues. The germline V gene encodes CDR1 SGHAT and CDR2 FQDESV (reference sequence). This receptor was identified in a man aged 45 to 65 with non-small cell lung cancer. Sequencing used distant non-tumor lung tissue. The rearrangement joins TRBV11-1 to TRBJ2-6, with 10 bases matching TRBD1. The CDR3: CDSSEDRGLSSGANVLTF. CDR3 nucleotide sequence: TGTGACAGCAGCGAAGACAGGGGGCTGAGCTCTGGGGCCAACGTCCTGACTTTC.